These 27 T cell receptor beta chains share one sample of origin, sequenced in a study of control samples from healthy donors and cancer patients. Some clones are missing from TCRdb's copy, which holds only in-frame ones; the method was immunoSEQ multiplex PCR. The sample shows 130,000 or so clones, under 95% of them seen only once. Sample: blood. The source is a man aged 18-30 years in good health.

This clone was recorded a few times. V and J are TRBV9 and TRBJ1-4; D is undetermined. The germline V and J ends were trimmed by 0 bases and 4 bases, with 10 bases remaining between them. CDR1 and CDR2 from the germline V gene are SGDLS and YYNGEE. The CDR3 extends over 15 amino acids. CDR3 loop: CASSVETGSNEKLFF. DNA of the CDR3: TGTGCCAGCAGCGTAGAAACGGGTAGTAATGAAAAACTGTTTTTT.

The chain uses TRBV19 and TRBJ1-1; 12 nucleotides match TRBD1. The V gene end was trimmed by 3 bases and the J gene end by 4 bases; junction bases not matched to a gene: 3. The germline gives CDR1 LNHDA, CDR2 SQIVND (reference sequence). CDR3 length: 15 amino acids. The CDR3 protein is CASSIGTGGGTEAFF. As DNA, the CDR3 is TGTGCCAGTAGTATCGGGACAGGGGGCGGCACTGAAGCTTTCTTT.

The rearrangement joins TRBV19 to TRBJ1-5; D is unresolved. V lost 3 bases and J 0 bases, leaving 6 bases between the germline ends. Germline CDR1 and CDR2: LNHDA and SQIVND (reference sequence). The CDR3 runs to 14 residues. This chain's CDR3 is CASSIPNSNQPQHF. CDR3 DNA: TGTGCCAGTAGTATCCCTAATAGCAATCAGCCCCAGCATTTT. The entire variable domain, with the rest obtained from reference TRBV19 and TRBJ1-5, is as follows: DGGITQSPKYLFRKEGQNVTLSCEQNLNHDAMYWYRQDPGQGLRLIYYSQIVNDFQKGDIAEGYSVSREKKESFPLTVTSAQKNPTAFYLCASSIPNSNQPQHFGDGTRLSIL.

This clone was counted once. The CDR3 loop is CASSGAQAGPLTYNEQFF. In nucleotides, the CDR3 is TGCGCCAGCAGCGGGGCCCAAGCGGGACCCCTAACCTACAATGAGCAGTTCTTC. The chain employs TRBV5-1 and TRBJ2-1; 7 bases line up with TRBD2. Germline CDR1 reads SGHRS; CDR2 reads YFSETQ. CDR3 length: 18 residues. Trimming at V came to 4 bases and at J to 2 bases, leaving 15 bases not matched to a gene.

In its sample, this clone was seen once. The chain employs TRBV6-5 and TRBJ2-3, with D hard to call. The germline V and J ends were trimmed by 6 bases and 6 bases, with 13 bases remaining between them. Germline V gives CDR1 MNHEY, CDR2 SVGAGI. This CDR3 contains 13 residues. CDR3 bases: TGTGCCAGCAGCCCCGTGGATGGGGATACGCAGTATTTT. Amino acids: CASSPVDGDTQYF.

This chain links TRBV6-1 with TRBJ2-3; possible D gene TRBD1, 6 bases. V lost 3 bases, J lost 4 bases, and 11 bases lay in between. The germline gives CDR1 MNHNS, CDR2 SASEGT. CDR3 size: 14 residues. The CDR3: CASSDITGPDTQYF. The CDR3 DNA follows: TGTGCCAGCAGTGACATTACAGGGCCAGATACGCAGTATTTT.

The genes are TRBV25-1 and TRBJ2-5, with TRBD1 matching 9 bases. Unmatched junction bases numbered 14, after V lost 7 bases and J lost 2 bases. The CDR3 contains 17 residues. Germline V gene sequence: CDR1 MGHDK, CDR2 SYGVNS. In DNA, the CDR3 is TGTGCCAGCACAAAGGGAATAGGGACAGGGAGGCAAGAGACCCAGTACTTC. Translated, it gives CASTKGIGTGRQETQYF.

In its sample, this clone was seen once. This chain uses TRBV4-1 with TRBJ2-2; 7 bases match TRBD1. This CDR3 contains 18 residues. Trimming cost V 3 bases and J 4 bases; bases outside gene matches: 14. Germline CDR1 MGHRA, CDR2 YSYEKL. The CDR3 loop reads CASSHKTGDTLITGELFF. CDR3 in DNA: TGCGCCAGCAGCCATAAAACAGGGGACACTTTAATCACCGGGGAGCTGTTTTTT.

In DNA, the CDR3 is TGTGCCAGCTCCCCGGGCAGGGAGAGAGATACGCAGTATTTT. It codes for CASSPGRERDTQYF. This sequence joins TRBV5-4 and TRBJ2-3; either TRBD1 or TRBD2 may fit D (5 bases each). The CDR3 covers 14 residues. CDR1 is SGHNT, CDR2 YYREEE, per germline (reference sequence). The ends were cut back, 7 bases at V and 5 bases at J, with 17 bases in the middle. Full variable domain (outside the CDR3, taken from reference TRBV5-4 and TRBJ2-3): ETGVTQSPTHLIKTRGQQVTLRCSSQSGHNTVSWYQQALGQGPQFIFQYYREEENGRGNFPPRFSGLQFPNYSSELNVNALELDDSALYLCASSPGRERDTQYFGPGTRLTVL.

This clone was seen only a few times. The V gene is TRBV13, the J gene TRBJ1-3; TRBD1 is a possible D gene (6 bases). Trimming removed 5 bases at V and 0 bases at J, with 11 bases between. The CDR3 is made up of 15 amino acids. CDR1 is PRHDT and CDR2 is FYEKMQ in the germline V gene (reference sequence). CDR3 residues: CASSIQGPSGNTIYF. The CDR3 nucleotides read TGTGCCAGCAGCATACAGGGACCCTCTGGAAACACCATATATTTT.

The sample holds one count of this clone. The chain links TRBV7-3 to TRBJ2-3, with 9 bases that match TRBD2. The CDR3 runs to 15 residues. Germline V CDR1 and CDR2: SGHTA, FQGTGA. Germline trimming cut 2 bases from V and 6 bases from J; bases unmatched to any gene: 6. This CDR3 reads CASSLSSGDSDTQYF. CDR3 in DNA: TGTGCCAGCAGCTTATCTAGCGGGGATTCGGATACGCAGTATTTT.

The V gene is TRBV29-1, the J gene TRBJ1-2; D ambiguous. Germline loops: CDR1 SQVTM, CDR2 ANQGSEA. There are 12 residues in the CDR3. The V and J ends lost 6 bases and 0 bases respectively, with 8 bases between them. The CDR3 protein is CSVGTSNYGYTF. The CDR3 region has the DNA TGCAGCGTAGGAACCTCTAACTATGGCTACACCTTC.

The chain employs TRBV6-2 or TRBV6-3 and TRBJ2-7; no definite D call. Trimming stripped 2 bases from V and 2 bases from J, with 4 bases between. Germline V gene sequence: CDR1 MNHEY, CDR2 SVGEGT. The CDR3 spans 12 residues. In DNA, the CDR3 is TGTGCCAGCAGTTACGGCACCTACGAGCAGTACTTC. It specifies CASSYGTYEQYF.

The chain joins TRBV10-1 to TRBJ1-1; no firm D call. The V end lost 0 bases, the J end lost 11 bases, and 13 bases lay between the germline ends. CDR3 length equals 13 residues. Germline V gives CDR1 WNHNN, CDR2 SYGVQD (reference sequence). The CDR3 protein is CASSESTGRWAFF. The DNA of the CDR3 is TGCGCCAGCAGTGAGTCGACCGGACGGTGGGCTTTCTTT.

The V and J genes are TRBV2 and TRBJ1-1; 7 bases map to TRBD1. This CDR3 contains 16 residues. Trimming cost V 7 bases and J 3 bases; bases outside gene matches: 14. Germline CDR1 and CDR2: SNHLY and FYNNEI. DNA for the CDR3: TGTGCCAGCACCCCGAGGTGGTGGCAGGGGGACACTGAAGCTTTCTTT. Protein sequence: CASTPRWWQGDTEAFF.

This clone was recorded once. The CDR3: CASRTGTGAYEQYF. As DNA, the CDR3 is TGTGCCAGTAGGACCGGGACAGGGGCCTACGAGCAGTACTTC. The chain carries TRBV19 and TRBJ2-7, with 10 bases that match TRBD1. This CDR3 has 14 amino acids. V gave up 6 bases and J gave up 2 bases; unmatched junction bases: 4. From germline, CDR1 is LNHDA and CDR2 SQIVND (reference sequence).

The chain joins TRBV6-6 to TRBJ2-7; D ambiguous. CDR1 is MNHNY and CDR2 is SVGAGI in the germline V gene (reference sequence). CDR3 size: 14 residues. Trimming shortened V by 6 bases and J by 2 bases, and 14 bases separated the two germline ends. The CDR3, as DNA: TGTGCCAGCAGACCCTTTGGCAGTACCTACGAGCAGTACTTC. Translating gives CASRPFGSTYEQYF.

The V gene is TRBV5-1, the J gene TRBJ2-7; no clear D gene. Germline V gene sequence: CDR1 SGHRS, CDR2 YFSETQ. The CDR3 spans 15 residues. Trimming took 0 bases from V and 5 from J, leaving 15 bases between them. For the CDR3, the DNA is TGCGCCAGCAGCTTGGTGCTCCAGACGTCCCACGAGCAGTACTTC. As protein: CASSLVLQTSHEQYF.

This clone was found a few times. The chain employs TRBV5-1 and TRBJ1-4; 10 nucleotides match TRBD1. The ends lost 5 bases at V and 8 bases at J; junction bases unmatched: 12. Germline V lookup: CDR1 SGHRS, CDR2 YFSETQ. The CDR3 is 16 amino acids. The CDR3 loop is CASSLSWTGGLEKLFF. The CDR3 bases are TGCGCCAGCAGTCTCTCGTGGACAGGGGGACTGGAAAAACTGTTTTTT.

The chain recombines TRBV12-3 or TRBV12-4 with TRBJ2-2; TRBD1 agrees at 8 bases. Trimming removed 10 bases from V and 4 bases from J; junction bases left unmatched: 5. CDR3 size: 13 residues. CDR3 nucleotide sequence: TGTGCCACGACAGGGGACCGCACCGGGGAGCTGTTTTTT. This sequence encodes CATTGDRTGELFF.

The V call is TRBV11-2, the J call TRBJ2-7; D not resolved. V was shortened by 7 bases and J by 0 bases, with 4 bases between the two germline ends. Germline V lookup: CDR1 SGHAT, CDR2 FQNNGV. This CDR3 has 11 amino acids. DNA for the CDR3: TGTGCCAGCACCAGCTCCTACGAGCAGTACTTC. Residues: CASTSSYEQYF. Together with reference TRBV11-2 and TRBJ2-7, the CDR3 gives the full variable domain: EAGVAQSPRYKIIEKRQSVAFWCNPISGHATLYWYQQILGQGPKLLIQFQNNGVVDDSQLPKDRFSAERLKGVDSTLKIQPAKLEDSAVYLCASTSSYEQYFGPGTRLTVT.

The chain combines TRBV27 with TRBJ1-2, with 12 bases fitting TRBD1. The V segment lost 3 bases and the J segment 4 bases; nucleotides outside the gene matches: 9. The CDR3 is made up of 17 amino acids. CDR1 and CDR2 from the germline V gene are MNHEY and SMNVEV (reference sequence). CDR3 loop: CASSLNPGQGAVYGYTF. CDR3 DNA: TGTGCCAGCAGTTTGAATCCGGGACAGGGGGCCGTCTATGGCTACACCTTC.

This clone counts as medium-sized (0.01 to 0.1%). The chain couples TRBV10-1 to TRBJ2-7; no clear D. Germline V CDR1 and CDR2: WNHNN, SYGVQD (reference sequence). V lost 4 bases and J lost 3, with 7 bases in between. CDR3 length: 12 residues. The CDR3 DNA sequence: TGCGCCAGCAGTGGCGACGGCTACGAGCAGTACTTC. Amino acid sequence: CASSGDGYEQYF.

The V gene is TRBV21-1, the J gene TRBJ2-2; the table's TRBD1 call for D was not verified on the DNA. TRBV21-1 is marked as a pseudogene. The CDR3 consists of 17 residues. CDR3 residues: CASSSQGRKGDTGELFF. The CDR3 DNA is TGTGCCAGCAGCTCCCAGGGGCGGAAGGGGGACACCGGGGAGCTGTTTTTT.

The chain recombines TRBV11-2 with TRBJ2-7; possible D gene TRBD1, 6 bases. Trimming took 5 bases from V and 0 from J, leaving 14 bases between them. The germline gives CDR1 SGHAT, CDR2 FQNNGV. The CDR3 runs 15 residues. The CDR3 spells CASSKDRTSSYEQYF. CDR3 nucleotide sequence: TGTGCCAGCAGCAAGGACAGAACTAGCTCCTACGAGCAGTACTTC.

This chain links TRBV7-9 with TRBJ2-7, with TRBD1 matching over 7 bases. This CDR3 has 16 residues. J lost 3 bases, V lost 3 bases, and 11 bases had no gene match. Germline CDR1 and CDR2: SEHNR and FQNEAQ (reference sequence). Here the CDR3 DNA reads TGTGCCAGCAGCTTCTACTCCGGGACAGTACACTACGAGCAGTACTTC. Translating gives CASSFYSGTVHYEQYF.

The chain employs TRBV9 and TRBJ1-1; TRBD1 aligns across 11 bases. CDR1 and CDR2 from the germline V gene are SGDLS and YYNGEE. The CDR3 runs to 17 residues. The V and J ends lost 0 bases and 1 base, in that order; junction bases with no gene match: 5. The chain's CDR3 is CASSVDWTGGPNTEAFF. CDR3 bases: TGTGCCAGCAGCGTAGATTGGACAGGGGGCCCGAACACTGAAGCTTTCTTT.